This T cell receptor beta chain comes out of a study of radiotherapy plus CTLA-4 blockade in lung cancer. Comment on this clone: No antigen is known for it.

Some clones are missing from TCRdb's copy, which holds only in-frame ones; the method was immunoSEQ multiplex PCR. The data contain some 18,000 clones, roughly 88% of them seen just once; the ten biggest clones take up 23%. V shed 6 bases and J shed 13 bases, with 14 bases lying between them. The V gene's germline CDR1 is SGDLS and CDR2 YYNGEE. There are 12 residues in the CDR3. Regarding the study as a whole: Some TCR clones had been derived from tumors. These clones expanded in peripheral blood after radiotherapy plus ipilimumab.

The chain links TRBV9 to TRBJ1-6; a weak D match, TRBD1 (5 bases). The starting material was peripheral blood, obtained from a patient treated with radiotherapy plus ipilimumab. This receptor was obtained from a human donor with non-small cell lung cancer whose response to radiotherapy plus ipilimumab could not be evaluated. The CDR3 region is CASTRGETPLHF. CDR3 bases: TGTGCCAGCACCCGGGGGGAGACCCCCCTCCACTTT.